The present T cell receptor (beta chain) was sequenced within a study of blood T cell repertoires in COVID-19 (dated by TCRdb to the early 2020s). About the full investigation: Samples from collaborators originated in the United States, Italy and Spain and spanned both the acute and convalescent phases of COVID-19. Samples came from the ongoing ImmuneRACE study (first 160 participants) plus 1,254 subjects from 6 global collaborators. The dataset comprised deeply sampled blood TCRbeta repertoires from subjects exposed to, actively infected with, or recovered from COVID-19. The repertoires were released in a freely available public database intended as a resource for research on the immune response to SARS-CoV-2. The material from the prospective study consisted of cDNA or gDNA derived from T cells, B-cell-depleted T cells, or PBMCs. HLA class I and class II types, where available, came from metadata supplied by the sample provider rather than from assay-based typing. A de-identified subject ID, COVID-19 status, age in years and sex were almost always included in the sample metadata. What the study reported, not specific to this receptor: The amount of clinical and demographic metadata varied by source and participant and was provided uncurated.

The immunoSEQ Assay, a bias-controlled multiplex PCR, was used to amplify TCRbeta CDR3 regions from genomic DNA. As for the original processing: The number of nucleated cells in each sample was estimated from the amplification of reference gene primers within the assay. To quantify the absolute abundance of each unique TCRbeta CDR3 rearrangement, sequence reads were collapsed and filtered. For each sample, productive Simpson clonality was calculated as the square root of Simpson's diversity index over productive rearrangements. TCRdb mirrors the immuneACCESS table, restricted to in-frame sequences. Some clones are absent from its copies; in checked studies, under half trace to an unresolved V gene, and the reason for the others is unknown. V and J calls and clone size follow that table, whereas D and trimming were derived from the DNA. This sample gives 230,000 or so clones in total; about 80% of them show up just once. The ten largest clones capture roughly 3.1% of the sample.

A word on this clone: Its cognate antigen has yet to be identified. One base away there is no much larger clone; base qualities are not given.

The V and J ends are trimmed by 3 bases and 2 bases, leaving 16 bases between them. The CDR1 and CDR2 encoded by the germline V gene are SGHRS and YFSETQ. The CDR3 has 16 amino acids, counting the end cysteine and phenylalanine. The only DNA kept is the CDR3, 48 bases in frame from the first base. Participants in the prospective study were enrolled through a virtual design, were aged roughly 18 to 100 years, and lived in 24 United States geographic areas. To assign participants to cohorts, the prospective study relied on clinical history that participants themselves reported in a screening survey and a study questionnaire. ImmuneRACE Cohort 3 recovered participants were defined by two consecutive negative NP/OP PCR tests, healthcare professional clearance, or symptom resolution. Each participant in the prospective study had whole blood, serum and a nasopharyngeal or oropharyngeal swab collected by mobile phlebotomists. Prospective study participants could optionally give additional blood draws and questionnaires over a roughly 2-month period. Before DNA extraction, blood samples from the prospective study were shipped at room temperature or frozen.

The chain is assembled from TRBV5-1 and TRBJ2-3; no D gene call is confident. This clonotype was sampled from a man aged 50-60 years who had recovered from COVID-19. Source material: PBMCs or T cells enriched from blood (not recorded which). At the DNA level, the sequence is TGCGCCAGCAGCTGGAGCTTGCCCAGCCTCACAGATACGCAGTATTTT. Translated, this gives CASSWSLPSLTDTQYF. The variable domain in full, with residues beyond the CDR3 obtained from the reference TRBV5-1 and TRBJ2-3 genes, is KAGVTQTPRYLIKTRGQQVTLSCSPISGHRSVSWYQQTPGQGLQFLFEYFSETQRNKGNFPGRFSGRQFSNSRSEMNVSTLELGDSALYLCASSWSLPSLTDTQYFGPGTRLTVL.